This is a list of T cell receptor beta chains from one sample in a study of cytomegalovirus exposure and HLA in healthy donors. Measured with immunoSEQ multiplex PCR; TCRdb has only the in-frame clones, and not every one. This sample has 130,000 to 150,000 clones, with approximately 80% found just once. The specimen was PBMCs. The receptor source for this set is a female donor in good health and CMV-seronegative. Both conserved end residues are part of each CDR3. The D gene is left open where the match is weak. Some rows mark clone size as missing; the rest say once, few, many or name a class of expanded clone.

D gene	CDR3 length	V gene	clone size	J gene	CDR3 DNA	CDR3 protein
.	13	TRBV30	.	TRBJ2-7	TGTGCCTGGAGTGTAGGGGGTGCCTGGGTGCAGTACTTC	CAWSVGGAWVQYF
TRBD1	15	TRBV5-1	.	TRBJ1-1	TGCGCCAGCAGCTTGAGCACAGGGGTGAACACTGAAGCTTTCTTT	CASSLSTGVNTEAFF
.	15	TRBV6-5	once	TRBJ2-1	TGTGCCAGCAGTTACAGCCTGGTTACCTACAATGAGCAGTTCTTC	CASSYSLVTYNEQFF
.	15	TRBV29-1	.	TRBJ1-4	TGCAGCGTTTCAAAAGGTGGGCCAGTAGGTGAAAAACTGTTTTTT	CSVSKGGPVGEKLFF
.	11	TRBV7-8	.	TRBJ2-5	TGTGCCAGTCTCTTCGAAGAGACCCAGTACTTC	CASLFEETQYF
TRBD2	20	TRBV15	few	TRBJ2-1	TGTGCCACCAGCAGAGATTATGTCGGGGGGGGATTTCACTCCTACAATGAGCAGTTCTTC	CATSRDYVGGGFHSYNEQFF
.	13	TRBV27	few	TRBJ1-6	TGTGCCAGCAGTTTAAGTTGGGGGAGGCCCCTCCACTTT	CASSLSWGRPLHF
.	13	TRBV5-4	.	TRBJ2-1	TGTGCCAGCAGCTCCTCCTTCCGGGGAGAGCAGTTCTTC	CASSSSFRGEQFF
.	13	TRBV28	few	TRBJ1-2	TGTGCCAGCAGTCCGGACAGTCTCCATGGCTACACCTTC	CASSPDSLHGYTF
.	17	TRBV7-2	.	TRBJ2-1	TGTGCCAGCAAGGGTGATCCATACAGGGGGGGCTACAATGAGCAGTTCTTC	CASKGDPYRGGYNEQFF